This TCR beta chain stems from a study of T cells in Graves' hyperthyroidism and ophthalmopathy (dated by TCRdb to 2018 to 2020). For the study in its entirety: Peripheral blood was sampled at the time of initial diagnosis, prior to any treatment. A discovery cohort of around 100 patients, roughly 45 with Graves' ophthalmopathy and approximately 55 with stable Graves' hyperthyroidism, was used to find distinguishing TCR V-J signatures. Whether ophthalmopathy could be predicted prospectively was tested in an independent validation cohort made up of about 18 hyperthyroidism patients plus 17 patients who later progressed to ophthalmopathy. For training and testing, the 100 or so patients in the discovery cohort were randomly divided in a 7:3 ratio. In more than 5 Graves' hyperthyroidism patients, the study also compared T-cell repertoires from thyroid tissue with T-cell repertoires from blood. Following sampling, methimazole starting at 30 mg daily was given to hyperthyroidism patients, and high-dose intravenous methylprednisolone was given to ophthalmopathy patients. The paper describes TCR Vbeta CDR3 sequencing of roughly 130 peripheral blood samples, made up of about 41 ophthalmopathy patients, roughly 75 hyperthyroidism patients and some 17 progressor patients.

This clonotype occurred a few times. Its antigen is still unknown. A clone one base away is much larger, so this may be a read error. From the germline V gene (reference sequence), CDR1 is LGHDT and CDR2 is YNNKEL. The CDR3 covers 13 residues, taking in both the cysteine and the phenylalanine. The read is trimmed to its CDR3 DNA, 39 bases read in frame from base 1. The paper as a whole reports these results and caveats: Most expanded thyroid clonotypes (frequency above 0.001) were also detected in blood, a finding suggesting that blood repertoires may reflect thyroid immune responses. In cross-validation, a model built on a 13 V-J signature told ophthalmopathy apart from stable hyperthyroidism with roughly 87% sensitivity and roughly 81% specificity, and in testing the same model reached 80%/75%. During validation, the model predicted progression to ophthalmopathy a median of approximately six months ahead of onset, with almost 71% sensitivity and 72% to 80% specificity. Sample size was not statistically predetermined, and blinding of investigators to group allocation was not performed.

Amplification of TCR beta CDR3 regions was carried out from RNA transcripts. The first round of RT-PCR for the TCR CDR3 was performed with the HTBI primer set and the Qiagen OneStep RT-PCR kit. A second multiplex PCR round built the libraries, followed by size selection and purification. The libraries were sequenced on an Illumina HiSeq2000 using paired-end 100 bp reads. The study's own analysis went as follows. SOAPnuke was used to process the raw data, throwing out any read that contained adapters or uncalled bases, had a mean Phred below 15, or lacked an exact constant-primer or identifier match. COPE v1.2.5 was used to merge the high-quality paired reads, and each unique nucleotide sequence was defined as a clonotype. Clonotypes were aligned to IMGT TRBV, TRBD and TRBJ reference segments using MiTCR v1.1. Only V-J combinations with frequency above 0.0001, covering 99% to 99.2% of repertoires, were analysed. The TCS score was defined as F50 (clonal expansion) divided by E x V (chaos), with BLOSUM62-based TCRdist calculated between CDR3 peptides within each V-J. Welch's t-statistics and random forest reduced just over 500 V-J features to roughly 13, which were used in a naive Bayes classifier (R e1071). In TCRdb, the public reads were trimmed at Q25 with fastp and aligned with MiXCR, with productive beta chains retained. Entries are consolidated by CDR3 protein sequence, retaining the most common genes and DNA. The authors' filters were not applied to this entry. Counted in this sample were hundreds of thousands of distinct CDR3 sequences; more than 12% of them appeared once. In total, the top ten clones hold 12% of the sample.

In the ophthalmopathy patients, disease was moderately to severely active, with a Clinical Activity Score of 3 or more, a NOSPECS grade of 4 or more, and a duration of less than 3 months. Any patient with an uncontrolled infection, another autoimmune disease, pregnancy or lactation was excluded. Clinical symptoms, serum thyroxine and TRAb, thyroid ultrasound, and orbital computed tomography formed the basis for the diagnoses. PBMCs were separated from under 11 ml of fresh peripheral blood using Ficoll-Paque density gradient centrifugation. Total RNA was extracted with Trizol reagent, and quality was checked on an Agilent 2100 Bioanalyzer.

This TCR derives from a woman aged 45-65 years with Graves' ophthalmopathy. Sequencing was carried out using blood. The chain employs TRBV3-1 and TRBJ2-6; the D segment is perhaps TRBD1 or TRBD2, each sharing 7 matched bases. The DNA sequence is given as TGTGCCAGCAGCCAAGGATGTCAGGGGGGGACTGACTTC. Its protein reads: CASSQGCQGGTDF.